Below are 29 T cell receptor beta chains sequenced from a single sample in a study of T cells after yellow fever vaccination. A single record per CDR3 protein comes from TCRdb applying MiXCR to the 5' RACE reads. The data contain approximately 31,000 distinct CDR3 sequences, about 11% of them seen just once; the ten biggest clones take up roughly 12%. The sequencing here drew on PBMCs, either bulk or a sorted T-cell subset (CD4+, CD8+, memory, or dextramer-sorted; not recorded which), taken less than 18 days after the first yellow fever vaccination. The receptor source for this set is a man aged 18 to 30 who received the YFV17D yellow fever vaccine.

This clonotype was counted at least ten times. A junction boundary mismatches the germline segment, possibly from a read error. The rearrangement uses TRBV7-7 and TRBJ2-1; D not resolved. The CDR3 length is 13 residues. CDR1 and CDR2 from the germline V gene are SSHAT and FNYEAQ (reference sequence). CDR3 protein: CASSSTLGHEQFF. The CDR3 DNA reads TGTGCTAGCAGCTCCACCCTAGGACATGAGCAGTTCTTC.

The table lists this clonotype with many counts. This rearrangement joins TRBV20-1 to TRBJ2-7, with 8 positions matching TRBD2. Trimming at V came to 4 bases and at J to 7 bases, leaving 12 bases not matched to a gene. CDR1 is DFQATT and CDR2 is SNEGSKA in the germline V gene (reference sequence). The length of the CDR3 is 14 residues. DNA for the CDR3: TGCAGTGCTATCATAGCGGGGCGTGTCGGGGAGCAGTACTTC. It translates to CSAIIAGRVGEQYF.

This clonotype was observed a handful of times. This may be a read error: a much more frequent sequence differs by one nucleotide. The chain is built from TRBV12-3 or TRBV12-4 and TRBJ1-1, with a possible D match to TRBD1 (6 bases). CDR3 length: 15 amino acids. The CDR3 loop reads CASSPLGGRNTEAIF. CDR3 coding DNA: TGTGCCAGCAGTCCTCTGGGGGGCAGGAACACTGAAGCTATCTTT.

This clonotype was observed at least ten times. The chain recombines TRBV6-2 or TRBV6-3 with TRBJ2-5; 11 nucleotides align to TRBD2. CDR1 is MNHEY and CDR2 is SVGEGT in the germline V gene. This CDR3 contains 14 residues. V was pared by 5 bases and J by 3 bases, with 2 bases of the junction left unmatched. The CDR3 loop is CASSTSGGKETQYF. The CDR3 DNA follows: TGTGCCAGCAGTACTAGCGGGGGTAAAGAGACCCAGTACTTC.

This clonotype appeared a few times. This may be a read error: a much more frequent sequence differs by one nucleotide. The J gene is TRBJ1-4, the V gene TRBV18; D uncertain. The CDR3 extends over 13 amino acids. Germline CDR1 KGHSH, CDR2 LQKENI. V was shortened by 5 bases and J by 8 bases, with 12 bases between the two germline ends. This chain's CDR3 is CASSKRWYEKLFF. The CDR3 DNA reads TGTGCCAGCTCAAAAAGATGGTACGAAAAACTGTTTTTT.

The chain combines TRBV4-2 with TRBJ2-7; 7 bases agree with TRBD2. The CDR3 spans 18 residues. Germline V CDR1 and CDR2: LGHNA, YNFKEQ. V lost 0 bases and J lost 0; bases outside the gene matches: 11. CDR3 region: CASSQDLYRGGTSYEQYF. CDR3 nucleotide sequence: TGTGCCAGCAGCCAAGATCTTTATCGCGGGGGTACCTCCTACGAGCAGTACTTC.

In its sample, this clonotype was seen a few times. CDR3 loop: CASSRVSSGELFF. The CDR3 DNA reads TGTGCCAGCAGCCGGGTTTCATCCGGGGAGCTGTTTTTT. The chain is built from TRBV16 and TRBJ2-2, with D uncertain. This CDR3 has 13 amino acids. V lost 4 bases and J 6 bases, leaving 9 bases between the germline ends. Germline lookup yields CDR1 KGHSY and CDR2 FQNENV.

This clonotype was counted ten times or more. The chain uses TRBV6-5 and TRBJ1-2; 7 nucleotides align to TRBD1. The CDR3 covers 14 residues. Trimming removed 2 bases from V and 9 bases from J; junction bases left unmatched: 9. CDR1 MNHEY and CDR2 SVGAGI come from the germline V gene. Here the CDR3 reads CASSYDQGVQSYTF. The CDR3 coding sequence is TGTGCCAGCAGTTACGATCAGGGGGTTCAAAGCTACACCTTC.

In its sample, this clonotype was seen many times. This chain joins TRBV7-9 and TRBJ1-2; TRBD1 matches 10 bases. The CDR3 covers 14 residues. Germline V gives CDR1 SEHNR, CDR2 FQNEAQ (reference sequence). V trimming: 5 bases; J trimming: 4 bases; junction bases outside the gene matches: 4. The CDR3 nucleotides are TGTGCCAGCAGCCGGGGACAGGGGCCCTATGGCTACACCTTC. Protein product: CASSRGQGPYGYTF.

This clonotype has a count of ten or more. V gene TRBV5-1 combines with J gene TRBJ1-1, with D tentatively TRBD1 (5 bases). This CDR3 has 14 amino acids. The germline CDR1 and CDR2 sequences are SGHRS and YFSETQ. V dropped 3 bases and J dropped 0 bases, with 9 bases sitting between them. This CDR3 is CASSSTRVNTEAFF. CDR3 coding DNA: TGCGCCAGCAGCTCCACCAGGGTGAACACTGAAGCTTTCTTT.

The sample holds many counts of this clonotype. The chain recombines TRBV5-1 with TRBJ2-3; 13 positions match TRBD2. The trim removed 6 bases at V and 3 bases at J, leaving 4 bases unmatched. Per germline, CDR1 SGHRS and CDR2 YFSETQ. The CDR3 is 15 residues long. Here the CDR3 DNA reads TGCGCCAGCACGACTAGCGGGGGGAGGACAGATACGCAGTATTTT. Translation gives CASTTSGGRTDTQYF.

Ten or more counts support this clonotype. The chain is built from TRBV10-3 and TRBJ2-5; D is undetermined. Per germline, CDR1 ENHRY and CDR2 SYGVKD. Trimming removed 8 bases from V and 2 bases from J, with 9 bases in between. CDR3 length: 12 amino acids. The CDR3: CAIGTEQETQYF. The CDR3 bases are TGTGCCATCGGTACGGAGCAAGAGACCCAGTACTTC.

Remarks on this clonotype: A clone one base away is much larger, so this may be a read error. The chain carries TRBV9 and TRBJ2-2, with D uncertain. Germline-derived CDR1 and CDR2 are SGDLS and YYNGEE. The CDR3 runs to 15 residues. The CDR3 nucleotides read TGTGCCAGCAGCGTAGAGACGGAAAACACCGTGGAGCTGTTTTTT. Its protein is CASSVETENTVELFF.

This clonotype was detected ten times or more. This chain joins TRBV29-1 and TRBJ2-3, with D perhaps matching TRBD1 (6 bases). Trimming pared 4 bases from V and 4 bases from J, leaving 9 bases between. Germline-derived CDR1 and CDR2 are SQVTM and ANQGSEA. The CDR3 is 12 amino acids. The CDR3, as DNA: TGCAGCGTTGGGGACAAGGCAGATACGCAGTATTTT. The encoded protein is CSVGDKADTQYF.

The gene calls are TRBV20-1 and TRBJ1-3; maybe TRBD1 (5 bases). CDR3 length: 15 residues. Trimming removed 4 bases at V and 8 bases at J, with 21 bases between. The germline gives CDR1 DFQATT, CDR2 SNEGSKA (reference sequence). CDR3 amino acids: CSAITPGPSGDTIYF. The DNA of the CDR3 is TGCAGTGCTATCACGCCGGGACCCTCCGGGGACACCATATATTTT.

Ten or more counts support this clonotype. This chain links TRBV12-3 or TRBV12-4 with TRBJ2-1; D possibly corresponds to TRBD2 (7 bases). Trimming cost V 1 base and J 0 bases, with 22 bases left between them. There are 20 residues in the CDR3. The CDR3 reads CASSLGFGGADSLSYNEQFF. Here the CDR3 DNA reads TGTGCCAGCAGTTTAGGGTTTGGGGGGGCCGACTCCCTCTCCTACAATGAGCAGTTCTTC.

This clonotype was recorded many times. The CDR3, as DNA: TGCGCCAGCAGCCAAGATGGGGGAACTGGGGCCAACGTCCTGACTTTC. It encodes CASSQDGGTGANVLTF. This chain joins TRBV4-1 and TRBJ2-6; possibly TRBD1 or TRBD2 for D (5 bases each). CDR3 length: 16 amino acids. The V gene lost 0 bases and the J gene lost 2 bases, with 8 bases spanning the gap. CDR1 MGHRA and CDR2 YSYEKL come from the germline V gene.

This clonotype was detected many times. The chain links TRBV29-1 to TRBJ2-3; no reliable D call. The V end lost 3 bases, the J end lost 3 bases, and 10 bases lay between the germline ends. The CDR3 has 13 residues. CDR1 and CDR2 (germline): SQVTM, ANQGSEA. The CDR3 protein is CSVDGTGTDTQYF. In DNA form, the CDR3 reads TGCAGCGTTGACGGAACCGGGACAGATACGCAGTATTTT.

This clonotype was seen ten or more times. The chain links TRBV27 to TRBJ2-6; TRBD1 matches at 9 bases. The germline V gene has CDR1 MNHEY and CDR2 SMNVEV (reference sequence). CDR3 length: 16 residues. J lost 3 bases, V lost 3 bases, and 3 bases had no gene match. The DNA of the CDR3 is TGTGCCAGCAGTTTGAACAGGGGGCATGGGGCCAACGTCCTGACTTTC. It translates to CASSLNRGHGANVLTF.

This clonotype appeared many times. The chain combines TRBV5-1 with TRBJ1-1; TRBD1 might be the D (6 bases). Germline V gene lookup returns CDR1 SGHRS and CDR2 YFSETQ. There are 13 residues in the CDR3. V lost 5 bases to trimming and J lost 0 bases, with 8 bases between them. The CDR3 DNA follows: TGCGCCAGCAGTGACAGGCTGAACACTGAAGCTTTCTTT. It translates to CASSDRLNTEAFF.

Worth noting for this clonotype: Since a much larger clone is just one base distant, this may be a read error. The V and J genes are TRBV5-5 and TRBJ1-2; a possible D gene is TRBD1 (5 bases). The ends were cut back, 4 bases at V and 5 bases at J, with 15 bases in the middle. The CDR3 totals 14 residues. Germline V CDR1 and CDR2: SGHKS, YYEKEE (reference sequence). The CDR3 DNA follows: TGTGCCAGCAGCCACCGACAGTGGAGGTATGGCTACACCTTC. This encodes CASSHRQWRYGYTF.

This clonotype was counted ten times or more. The chain recombines TRBV5-1 with TRBJ2-3; no clear D. CDR1 is SGHRS, CDR2 YFSETQ, per germline. This CDR3 comprises 14 residues. Trimming removed 0 bases from V and 6 bases from J, with 11 bases in between. The CDR3 is CASSLGPNLDTQYF. CDR3 DNA: TGCGCCAGCAGCTTGGGGCCTAATCTTGATACGCAGTATTTT.

This clonotype was seen repeatedly, ten times or more. This chain joins TRBV2 and TRBJ1-2, with TRBD1 identical over 8 bases. Germline CDR1 reads SNHLY; CDR2 reads FYNNEI. The J segment lost 8 bases and the V segment lost 4 bases, leaving 9 bases of the junction unmatched. There are 14 residues in the CDR3. The CDR3 DNA reads TGTGCCAGCAGTGTGGAGACAGGGGCGGCCGGCTACACCTTC. This codes for CASSVETGAAGYTF.

This clonotype was counted ten times or more. The chain employs TRBV20-1 and TRBJ2-2, with 7 bases lining up with TRBD2. Germline loops: CDR1 DFQATT, CDR2 SNEGSKA (reference sequence). With 6 bases clipped from V and 0 bases from J, the junction kept 4 bases outside the gene matches. The CDR3 runs 14 residues. The CDR3 sequence is CSATSVSNTGELFF. The CDR3 DNA reads as TGCAGTGCCACTAGCGTTTCGAACACCGGGGAGCTGTTTTTT.

Ten or more counts support this clonotype. The rearrangement uses TRBV28 and TRBJ1-5; TRBD1 might be the D (6 bases). The V gene's germline CDR1 is MDHEN and CDR2 SYDVKM. The CDR3 runs to 17 residues. Trimming took 6 bases from V and 0 from J, leaving 18 bases between them. The CDR3: CASRSGHSGVSNQPQHF. The CDR3 DNA follows: TGTGCCAGCAGGTCAGGCCATTCAGGGGTTAGCAATCAGCCCCAGCATTTT.

Points on this clonotype: This may be a read error: a much more frequent sequence differs by one nucleotide. J is TRBJ1-4 and V is TRBV4-2; possible D gene TRBD1, 6 bases. V was cut by 0 bases and J by 7 bases, with 15 bases left in between. The CDR3 is 16 residues long. Germline lookup yields CDR1 LGHNA and CDR2 YNFKEQ. CDR3 residues: CASSQDAGIGGEKLFF. The CDR3, as DNA: TGTGCCAGCAGCCAAGATGCGGGGATAGGGGGTGAAAAACTGTTTTTT.

Comment on this clonotype: A read error may be the cause here, since a much bigger clone is one base away. The chain has TRBV27 and TRBJ1-2; the D gene is possibly TRBD1 (5 bases). Trimming took off 0 bases at V and 8 bases at J, with 10 bases between the two ends. The germline V gene has CDR1 MNHEY and CDR2 SMNVEV (reference sequence). This CDR3 comprises 13 residues. CDR3 protein: CASSLSTVGGYTF. The CDR3 nucleotides read TGTGCCAGCAGTTTATCGACAGTGGGCGGCTACACCTTC.

This clonotype was observed at least ten times. The chain links TRBV6-2 or TRBV6-3 to TRBJ1-1, with a possible D match to TRBD1 (5 bases). This CDR3 has 13 amino acids. Per the germline V gene, CDR1 is MNHEY and CDR2 is SVGEGT. V was clipped by 0 bases and J by 7 bases, with 9 bases between them. The CDR3 here is CASSYSRGSEAFF. CDR3 sequence (DNA): TGTGCCAGCAGTTACTCTCGGGGGAGTGAAGCTTTCTTT.

This clonotype was counted ten times or more. V usage is TRBV4-1 and J usage is TRBJ2-1; tentatively, D is TRBD2 (6 bases). Germline CDR1 is MGHRA and CDR2 is YSYEKL. Trimming took off 2 bases at V and 0 bases at J, with 8 bases between the two ends. The length of the CDR3 is 15 residues. CDR3 protein: CASSQRGGSYNEQFF. CDR3 in DNA: TGCGCCAGCAGCCAAAGGGGAGGCTCCTACAATGAGCAGTTCTTC.